This is a list of T cell receptor beta chains from one sample in a study of siplizumab effects on memory and regulatory T cells. Here immunoSEQ multiplex PCR was the method, and the copy in TCRdb shows in-frame clones only, minus some. The sample holds about 82,000 clones, 87% seen once. The sequencing input was Tregs sorted from blood. The receptors originated from a human donor in good health. CDR3s include the opening cysteine and the closing phenylalanine or tryptophan. A D gene is named only where the DNA matches it firmly. Expanded clones get a size class; other rows say once, few or many, or leave the size out.

TGCGCCAGCAGCTTCGACAGGCCTGGAAACACCATATATTTT | CASSFDRPGNTIYF | . | TRBJ1-3 | . | TRBV5-1
TGTGCCAGCAGCGTAGGGCTAGCGACTTGGGATACGCAGTATTTT | CASSVGLATWDTQYF | . | TRBJ2-3 | . | TRBV9
TGTGCCAGCCGGGGGGACCAGCCCCAGCATTTT | CASRGDQPQHF | . | TRBJ1-5 | . | TRBV28
TGTGCCAGCGCCTCCCTTCACGGGCCCCAAGAGACCCAGTACTTC | CASASLHGPQETQYF | . | TRBJ2-5 | . | TRBV7-7
TGTGCCAGTAAAGTGGTGGCGGGGGGCCCAGATACGCAGTATTTT | CASKVVAGGPDTQYF | . | TRBJ2-3 | TRBD2 | TRBV19
TGTGCCAGCAGCTTACGGTTCTCCTACGAGCAGTACTTC | CASSLRFSYEQYF | . | TRBJ2-7 | . | TRBV7-9
TGTGCCAGCAGTGAAGCGGGGGCGCGGGACTATGGCTACACCTTC | CASSEAGARDYGYTF | . | TRBJ1-2 | . | TRBV2
TGTGCCAGCAGCTTGGGAAGGTTCACTGAAGCTTTCTTT | CASSLGRFTEAFF | few | TRBJ1-1 | . | TRBV5-4
TGTGCCAGCAGCCGACCGAACACTGAAGCTTTCTTT | CASSRPNTEAFF | . | TRBJ1-1 | . | TRBV7-6
TGTGCCAGTAGCCCTGGGGCTAGCGGCGCTTTCCTGAGCTCCTACAATGAGCAGTTCTTC | CASSPGASGAFLSSYNEQFF | . | TRBJ2-1 | TRBD2 | TRBV19
TGTGCCAGCTCACAGCGACAGGGGACTAAATTCTACGAGCAGTACTTC | CASSQRQGTKFYEQYF | . | TRBJ2-7 | . | TRBV18
TGCGCCAGCAGCTTGGGGGGTGCGAAGGGGCCCCAGCATTTT | CASSLGGAKGPQHF | medium-sized | TRBJ1-5 | . | TRBV4-1
TGTGCTAGTGGTTTGATACAGGGAGGAGGCAATCAGCCCCAGCATTTT | CASGLIQGGGNQPQHF | . | TRBJ1-5 | . | TRBV12-5
TGTGCCAGCAGCTCCGGACAGGCTAACTATGGCTACACCTTC | CASSSGQANYGYTF | . | TRBJ1-2 | TRBD1 | TRBV9
TGTGCCAGCAGCTTCCCTGCAACTAATGAAAAACTGTTTTTT | CASSFPATNEKLFF | few | TRBJ1-4 | . | TRBV4-2
TGTGCCAGCAGTTACTCCCAGGGAACCTACGAGCAGTACTTC | CASSYSQGTYEQYF | . | TRBJ2-7 | . | TRBV6-5
TGTGCCAGTAACAGGGGTACTGAAGCTTTCTTT | CASNRGTEAFF | . | TRBJ1-1 | TRBD1 | TRBV6-5
TGTGCCAGCAGTTACCGAAATTCACCCCTCCACTTT | CASSYRNSPLHF | . | TRBJ1-6 | . | TRBV6-5
TGCGCCAGCAGACCAACAGGGATCGTGAGCTATGGCTACACCTTC | CASRPTGIVSYGYTF | . | TRBJ1-2 | . | TRBV10-2
TGTGCCAGTTCCTCCTCGGACCCACCCTATGGCTACACCTTC | CASSSSDPPYGYTF | . | TRBJ1-2 | . | TRBV19
TGCGCCAGCAGCTTGAACACTGGCTATGGCTACACCTTC | CASSLNTGYGYTF | few | TRBJ1-2 | . | TRBV5-1
TGTGCCAGCAGTTTAGACAGCTGGGGTACTGAAGCTTTCTTT | CASSLDSWGTEAFF | . | TRBJ1-1 | . | TRBV28
TGCGCCAGCAGCCTGATAACCAAGGGGGCAGGCGTGAACACTGAAGCTTTCTTT | CASSLITKGAGVNTEAFF | . | TRBJ1-1 | TRBD1 | TRBV5-1
TGTGCCAGCACTAACTCGGATACGCAGTATTTT | CASTNSDTQYF | . | TRBJ2-3 | . | TRBV2
TGCGCCAGCAGCCAAGCGGAAAGGTTGAACACTGAAGCTTTCTTT | CASSQAERLNTEAFF | . | TRBJ1-1 | . | TRBV4-1
TGTGCCAGCAGCGCCGGACTAGCGGGGACAGAGACCCAGTACTTC | CASSAGLAGTETQYF | . | TRBJ2-5 | TRBD2 | TRBV9
TGTGCCAGCAGCATGGGGCTGCGGGGGGCGTTAGATACGCAGTATTTT | CASSMGLRGALDTQYF | . | TRBJ2-3 | TRBD2 | TRBV7-2
TGTGCCATCAGTGAGTTCGGGGGATCCTACGAGCAGTACTTC | CAISEFGGSYEQYF | . | TRBJ2-7 | . | TRBV10-3
TGTGCCAGCAGCTTGACCACGGGGGGCGCGAATGAGCAGTTCTTC | CASSLTTGGANEQFF | . | TRBJ2-1 | . | TRBV5-6
TGTGCCAGCAGTCCGCAGGGGAGCCAAGAGACCCAGTACTTC | CASSPQGSQETQYF | . | TRBJ2-5 | . | TRBV6-1
TGTGCCAGCAGCCAGACGACGAACTTACTCTCTGGAAACACCATATATTTT | CASSQTTNLLSGNTIYF | . | TRBJ1-3 | . | TRBV4-2
TGTGCCAGCAGCTTCTCTCTGAACACTGAAGCTTTCTTT | CASSFSLNTEAFF | . | TRBJ1-1 | . | TRBV7-9
TGTGCCAGCAGTGTGCTTAATGAGCAGTTCTTC | CASSVLNEQFF | . | TRBJ2-1 | . | TRBV2
TGTGCCTCAAGTGATCAGGGGGCTTCTAATGAAAAACTGTTTTTT | CASSDQGASNEKLFF | few | TRBJ1-4 | TRBD1 | TRBV10-3
TGTGCCAGCAGTGTGCCCGGCGGGGGGGAATCCAGTGAGCAGTTCTTC | CASSVPGGGESSEQFF | few | TRBJ2-1 | TRBD2 | TRBV2
TGTGCCATCAGTGACAGGAGAAGGGGGCGGGAGCATCAGCCCCAGCATTTT | CAISDRRRGREHQPQHF | few | TRBJ1-5 | TRBD1 | TRBV10-3
TGCGCCAGCACCCTCGGGACCCCGAACACTGAAGCTTTCTTT | CASTLGTPNTEAFF | . | TRBJ1-1 | . | TRBV10-2
TGTGCCAGCAGCTTAGATGGGGGACTCACCTATGGCTACACCTTC | CASSLDGGLTYGYTF | . | TRBJ1-2 | . | TRBV7-9
TGTGCCAGCAGCCGCAGGGACACGAAGTTCCAAGAGACCCAGTACTTC | CASSRRDTKFQETQYF | . | TRBJ2-5 | . | TRBV7-2
TGTGCCAGCACGCGCGGTGTCACCCTAAATGAAAAACTGTTTTTT | CASTRGVTLNEKLFF | . | TRBJ1-4 | . | TRBV6-1
TGTGCCAGCAGCCTACGATCTCAGACAGGGACCGGCACAGATACGCAGTATTTT | CASSLRSQTGTGTDTQYF | . | TRBJ2-3 | TRBD1 | TRBV7-3
TGTGCCAGCAGCAAGGAAGGGGGGAGAGATACGCAGTATTTT | CASSKEGGRDTQYF | . | TRBJ2-3 | . | TRBV7-3
TGTGCCAGCAGTTACTGGGCGCCTTCTGGAAACGCCATATATTTT | CASSYWAPSGNAIYF | . | TRBJ1-3 | . | TRBV6-5